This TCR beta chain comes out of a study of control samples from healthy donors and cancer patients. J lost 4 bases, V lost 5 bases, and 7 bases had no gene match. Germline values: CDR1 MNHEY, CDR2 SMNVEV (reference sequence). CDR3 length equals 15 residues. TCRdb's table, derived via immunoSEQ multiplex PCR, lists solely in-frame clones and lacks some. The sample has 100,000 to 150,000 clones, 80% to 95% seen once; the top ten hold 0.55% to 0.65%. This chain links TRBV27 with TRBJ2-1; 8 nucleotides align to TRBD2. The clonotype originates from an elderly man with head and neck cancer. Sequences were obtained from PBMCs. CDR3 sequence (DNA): TGTGCCAGCAGTCTCGAGCGGGGGACTTACAATGAGCAGTTCTTC. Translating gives CASSLERGTYNEQFF.